This T cell receptor (beta chain) was sequenced in a study of cytomegalovirus exposure and HLA in healthy donors. Study-level information: An early release of data contained around 80 million unique TCRs, which came from HLA-typed donors. Overall study findings and caveats: Researchers reported from a later analysis that most CMV-associated TCR beta chains appeared HLA-restricted. It was reportedly the case that the classifier diagnosed cytomegalovirus status with high specificity and sensitivity.

Regarding this clone: Its target is not known.

Trimming took off 2 bases at V and 2 bases at J, with 13 bases between the two ends. This CDR3 spans 16 amino acids. The germline CDR1 and CDR2 sequences are GTSNPN and SVGIG (reference sequence). The PCR was carried out with 60 Vbeta primers and 13 Jbeta primers. Data came from immunoSEQ multiplex PCR; TCRdb stores just in-frame clones and leaves some out. There are roughly 100,000 clones in the sample; 69% occur only once, and roughly 3.2% lies in the top ten. The chain recombines TRBV30 with TRBJ2-6, with D possibly matching TRBD1 (6 bases). Input material: PBMCs. The receptor was derived from a man aged 25-40 years in good health and CMV-seronegative. CDR3 region: CAWSLLRGTGANVLTF. The CDR3 DNA follows: TGTGCCTGGAGTCTCCTCAGGGGTACTGGGGCCAACGTCCTGACTTTC.